Shown below are 28 T cell receptor beta chains from a single sample sequenced in a study of CD8+ T cells in alopecia areata. As the sequencing template, cDNA was produced by extracting RNA and reverse transcribing it. The assay was immunoSEQ multiplex PCR, and TCRdb's table has in-frame clones only and misses some. The table includes roughly 230,000 clones, around two fifths detected once. Noted treatment: oral pan-JAK inhibitor, 5-10 mg twice daily. The sequences come from CD4+ T cells sorted from blood, collected around week 36, from a patient treated with tofacitinib. These receptor sequences come from a human donor with alopecia areata.

The chain employs TRBV2 and TRBJ2-7; no reliable D call. The V and J ends lost 1 base and 8 bases respectively, with 18 bases between them. The CDR3 is made up of 15 amino acids. Per the germline V gene, CDR1 is SNHLY and CDR2 is FYNNEI. DNA of the CDR3: TGTGCCAGCAGTGAAGACAGTTTCCTACGTTTCCAGCAGTACTTC. As protein: CASSEDSFLRFQQYF. The whole variable domain, filled in from reference TRBV2 and TRBJ2-7, reads EPEVTQTPSHQVTQMGQEVILRCVPISNHLYFYWYRQILGQKVEFLVSFYNNEISEKSEIFDDQFSVERPDGSNFTLKIRSTKLEDSAMYFCASSEDSFLRFQQYFGPGTRLTVT.

V and J are TRBV30 and TRBJ2-1; no clear D. Germline V CDR1 and CDR2: GTSNPN, SVGIG (reference sequence). Trimming removed 2 bases from V and 6 bases from J, with 5 bases in between. The CDR3 sequence is 11 residues long. DNA of the CDR3: TGTGCCTGGAGTAGGGTCAATGAGCAGTTCTTC. Translated: CAWSRVNEQFF.

This clone was recorded a few times. V and J are TRBV9 and TRBJ2-1; the D gene is possibly TRBD1 (5 bases). The CDR3 totals 14 residues. The germline V gene has CDR1 SGDLS and CDR2 YYNGEE. Trimming cost V 4 bases and J 5 bases, with 13 bases left between them. CDR3 nucleotide sequence: TGTGCCAGCAGCCCAAAGGGGCAAGACAATGAGCAGTTCTTC. Translated: CASSPKGQDNEQFF. The variable domain in full, with the rest retrieved from reference TRBV9 and TRBJ2-1, is DSGVTQTPKHLITATGQRVTLRCSPRSGDLSVYWYQQSLDQGLQFLIQYYNGEERAKGNILERFSAQQFPDLHSELNLSSLELGDSALYFCASSPKGQDNEQFFGPGTRLTVL.

The V gene is TRBV7-9, the J gene TRBJ2-5; TRBD2 matches 7 bases. Germline CDR1 is SEHNR and CDR2 is FQNEAQ (reference sequence). CDR3 length: 14 residues. V trimming: 1 base; J trimming: 4 bases; junction bases outside the gene matches: 3. Here the CDR3 DNA reads TGTGCCAGCAGCTTAGGACGCGGGGGAGAGACCCAGTACTTC. This gives the protein CASSLGRGGETQYF.

This clone appeared a few times. Other DNA sequences in the same sample also yield this CDR3. The chain recombines TRBV5-1 with TRBJ2-3; D unresolved. Germline V CDR1 and CDR2: SGHRS, YFSETQ. The CDR3 has 13 residues. V lost 0 bases, J lost 1 base, and 3 bases lay in between. CDR3: CASSLGGTDTQYF. CDR3 DNA: TGCGCCAGCAGCTTGGGGGGCACAGATACGCAGTATTTT.

The CDR3 region has the DNA TGCAGCGGAGACACTGAAGCTTTCTTT. Translating gives CSGDTEAFF. V usage is TRBV29-1 and J usage is TRBJ1-1; D not certain. The CDR3 extends over 9 amino acids. Germline V CDR1 and CDR2: SQVTM, ANQGSEA. The V end lost 7 bases, the J end lost 3 bases, and 3 bases lay between the germline ends.

The chain couples TRBV7-8 to TRBJ1-1; D ambiguous. This CDR3 region has 13 residues. V lost 2 bases and J 7 bases, leaving 11 bases between the germline ends. Germline V CDR1 and CDR2: SGHVS, FQNEAQ. As DNA, the CDR3 is TGTGCCAGCAGCTTACCGGGAGGCGTTGAAGCTTTCTTT. Encoded protein: CASSLPGGVEAFF.

In DNA, the CDR3 is TGTGCCAGCAGCAAAACTAGCGGGAGGGCCGGGAGAGAGACCCAGTACTTC. It codes for CASSKTSGRAGRETQYF. The chain carries TRBV21-1 and TRBJ2-5; the table calls TRBD2, which could not be checked here. TRBV21-1 is an annotated pseudogene. The CDR3 runs 17 residues.

This clone was recorded only once. The chain joins TRBV27 to TRBJ1-2, with TRBD1 identical over 7 bases. Germline loops: CDR1 MNHEY, CDR2 SMNVEV (reference sequence). V dropped 6 bases and J dropped 6; count of bases not matched to a gene: 4. The CDR3 sequence is 12 residues long. The CDR3 protein is CASSPTGDGYTF. The CDR3 bases are TGTGCCAGCAGCCCCACAGGGGATGGCTACACCTTC.

This clone was found a few times. This rearrangement joins TRBV4-2 to TRBJ2-7; tentatively, D is TRBD1 or TRBD2 (7 bases each). Germline loops: CDR1 LGHNA, CDR2 YNFKEQ. The germline V and J ends were trimmed by 8 bases and 0 bases, with 20 bases remaining between them. The length of the CDR3 is 16 residues. The CDR3 region is CASGTADGRLSYEQYF. CDR3 sequence (DNA): TGTGCCAGCGGGACAGCGGACGGGAGGCTCTCCTACGAGCAGTACTTC.

The gene calls are TRBV6-1 and TRBJ2-5, with D perhaps given as TRBD1 or TRBD2 (5 bases each). V lost 6 bases, J lost 7 bases, and 12 bases lay in between. The CDR3 sequence is 12 residues long. Per germline, CDR1 MNHNS and CDR2 SASEGT. DNA of the CDR3: TGTGCCAGCAGGCCCGGGGCGGGGACCCAGTACTTC. Translation: CASRPGAGTQYF.

To note about this clone: At the DNA level, this CDR3 is encoded by other sequences in the same sample as well. The chain combines TRBV29-1 with TRBJ2-7; D is unclear. CDR3 length: 13 amino acids. Germline V CDR1 and CDR2: SQVTM, ANQGSEA. The V end lost 6 bases, the J end lost 0 bases, and 12 bases lay between the germline ends. This chain's CDR3 is CSVSGGSSYEQYF. CDR3 bases: TGCAGCGTATCAGGCGGTAGCTCCTACGAGCAGTACTTC.

This chain joins TRBV7-8 and TRBJ2-5; the D gene is possibly TRBD1 (6 bases). The CDR3 covers 15 residues. Trimming removed 5 bases at V and 5 bases at J, with 18 bases between. Germline loops: CDR1 SGHVS, CDR2 FQNEAQ. The CDR3 here is CASSPADSEGETQYF. The CDR3 coding sequence is TGTGCCAGCAGCCCAGCGGACAGTGAAGGGGAGACCCAGTACTTC.

The V and J genes are TRBV6-5 and TRBJ2-3; 8 bases agree with TRBD2. This CDR3 is 14 amino acids long. Trimming took 11 bases from V and 3 from J; bases not matched to a gene: 10. Per germline, CDR1 MNHEY and CDR2 SVGAGI. CDR3 amino acids: CAAGRSGRTDTQYF. The CDR3, as DNA: TGTGCCGCTGGGCGGAGCGGGAGAACAGATACGCAGTATTTT.

The gene calls are TRBV7-9 and TRBJ1-2; possible D gene TRBD1, 6 bases. The V and J ends lost 3 bases and 8 bases respectively, with 16 bases between them. The CDR3 has 14 residues. Per the germline V gene, CDR1 is SEHNR and CDR2 is FQNEAQ (reference sequence). The CDR3 region has the DNA TGTGCCAGCAGCTTCACAGGGATACAATTGGGCTACACCTTC. Translation: CASSFTGIQLGYTF.

V usage is TRBV6-5 and J usage is TRBJ2-7; 10 nucleotides align to TRBD2. The CDR3 loop spans 14 amino acids. Germline CDR1 MNHEY, CDR2 SVGAGI. After removal of 5 bases from V and 5 bases from J, the junction contained 6 bases not matched to a gene. The CDR3 DNA sequence: TGTGCCAGCAGTCCTAGCGGGAGAATCGACGAGCAGTACTTC. It yields the protein CASSPSGRIDEQYF.

The J gene is TRBJ2-2, the V gene TRBV2, with unresolved D. Trimming took 6 bases from V and 6 from J, leaving 8 bases between them. CDR1 SNHLY and CDR2 FYNNEI come from the germline V gene. CDR3 length equals 12 residues. This chain's CDR3 is CASRLAPGELFF. The CDR3 coding sequence is TGTGCCAGCAGATTGGCCCCCGGGGAGCTGTTTTTT.

This rearrangement joins TRBV9 to TRBJ2-7, with a tentative D call TRBD2 (6 bases). V was cut by 7 bases and J by 4 bases, with 18 bases left in between. CDR1 SGDLS and CDR2 YYNGEE come from the germline V gene. The CDR3 totals 14 residues. The CDR3 region is CASSGGGSRYEQYF. CDR3 nucleotides: TGTGCCAGCTCTGGCGGAGGGTCACGTTACGAGCAGTACTTC.

This clone was counted only a few times. The rearrangement uses TRBV28 and TRBJ1-2, with D unresolved. The germline V gene has CDR1 MDHEN and CDR2 SYDVKM. The CDR3 runs 14 residues. V shed 3 bases and J shed 8 bases, with 16 bases lying between them. The CDR3 sequence is CASSLTHPRQGYTF. CDR3 coding DNA: TGTGCCAGCAGTTTGACCCACCCCCGGCAAGGCTACACCTTC.

The genes are TRBV30 and TRBJ1-2; perhaps TRBD1 as D (5 bases). This CDR3 comprises 10 residues. Looked up from germline, CDR1 is GTSNPN and CDR2 is SVGIG (reference sequence). Trimming stripped 6 bases from V and 6 bases from J, with 8 bases between. CDR3 nucleotides: TGTGCCTGTTCAGGGAATGGCTACACCTTC. Translating it yields CACSGNGYTF.

CDR3 nucleotide sequence: TGTGCCAGCAGCCGGGACAACCAAGAGACCCAGTACTTC. This sequence encodes CASSRDNQETQYF. The chain combines TRBV6-5 with TRBJ2-5; the D gene is possibly TRBD1 (6 bases). CDR1 and CDR2 (germline): MNHEY, SVGAGI. Trimming removed 6 bases at V and 0 bases at J, with 8 bases between. The CDR3 runs to 13 residues.

This clone was seen a handful of times. The chain recombines TRBV5-4 with TRBJ1-3, with 8 bases lining up with TRBD1. After removal of 0 bases from V and 2 bases from J, the junction contained 1 base not matched to a gene. CDR3 size: 15 residues. CDR1 and CDR2 from the germline V gene are SGHNT and YYREEE (reference sequence). CDR3 in amino acids: CASSLGQGTGNTIYF. CDR3 DNA sequence: TGTGCCAGCAGCTTGGGACAGGGGACTGGAAACACCATATATTTT.

The table lists this clone with a few counts. The rearrangement uses TRBV29-1 and TRBJ2-1; D possibly uses TRBD1 or TRBD2 (5 bases each). This CDR3 is built from 14 residues. Germline loops: CDR1 SQVTM, CDR2 ANQGSEA. Trimming left V 3 bases short and J 4 bases short, with 13 bases between. CDR3 nucleotide sequence: TGCAGCGTTGACACGGGACGCGCGTACAATGAGCAGTTCTTC. It codes for CSVDTGRAYNEQFF.

There are a few counts of this clone. CDR3 sequence: CSVESRGVDYGYTF. The CDR3 DNA reads as TGCAGCGTTGAATCGCGGGGGGTAGACTATGGCTACACCTTC. This rearrangement joins TRBV29-1 to TRBJ1-2, with D maybe TRBD1 (5 bases). Germline values: CDR1 SQVTM, CDR2 ANQGSEA. V lost 2 bases to trimming and J lost 3 bases, with 13 bases between them. The CDR3 totals 14 residues.

The chain uses TRBV29-1 and TRBJ2-5; no reliable D call. This CDR3 is 12 amino acids long. CDR1 SQVTM and CDR2 ANQGSEA come from the germline V gene. V lost 7 bases, J lost 4 bases, and 13 bases lay in between. The CDR3 DNA follows: TGCAGCGCCAGCCCGGGCGCAGAGACCCAGTACTTC. Its protein product is CSASPGAETQYF.

V is TRBV6-6 and J is TRBJ2-2; D perhaps matches TRBD2 (5 bases). From germline, CDR1 is MNHNY and CDR2 SVGAGI (reference sequence). V was shortened by 5 bases and J by 3 bases, with 13 bases between the two germline ends. There are 15 residues in the CDR3. CDR3 DNA: TGTGCCAGCAGTACGCAAACCGGGGACACCGGGGAGCTGTTTTTT. It encodes CASSTQTGDTGELFF.

This clone was observed a single time. The rearrangement uses TRBV12-5 and TRBJ2-7; D remains ambiguous. The CDR3 runs to 14 residues. With 0 bases removed from V and 1 base from J, the gap between germline ends came to 7 bases. In germline, CDR1 is LGHNT, CDR2 FRNRAP. CDR3 loop: CASGLVDKSYEQYF. The CDR3 coding sequence is TGTGCTAGTGGTTTGGTCGACAAGTCCTACGAGCAGTACTTC.

The chain has TRBV27 and TRBJ2-7; the match to TRBD2 covers 14 bases. With 4 bases clipped from V and 7 bases from J, the junction kept 12 bases outside the gene matches. Germline V gene lookup returns CDR1 MNHEY and CDR2 SMNVEV (reference sequence). The CDR3 consists of 17 residues. CDR3 in amino acids: CASSSGTGLAGAREQYF. CDR3 in DNA: TGTGCCAGCAGTTCTGGAACGGGACTAGCGGGAGCGCGGGAGCAGTACTTC.